The 27 T cell receptor beta chains below were found in one sample sequenced in a study of blood T cell repertoires in COVID-19. This table comes from immunoSEQ multiplex PCR, and its TCRdb copy is limited to in-frame clones, with some not included. The sample includes under 60,000 clones, about 90% seen only once; the top ten take 3% to 3.5%. The sequencing input was peripheral blood. The receptors shown here come from a human donor in a cohort sampled during active COVID-19.

The rearrangement joins TRBV2 to TRBJ2-3; no firm D call. From germline, CDR1 is SNHLY and CDR2 FYNNEI. This CDR3 region has 12 residues. V was shortened by 3 bases and J by 6 bases, with 7 bases between the two germline ends. The CDR3 loop reads CASSDRPDTQYF. In DNA form, the CDR3 reads TGTGCCAGCAGTGACCGTCCTGATACGCAGTATTTT.

This chain links TRBV5-1 with TRBJ2-3; 9 bases fit TRBD2. Unmatched junction bases numbered 7, after V lost 0 bases and J lost 5 bases. Germline lookup yields CDR1 SGHRS and CDR2 YFSETQ. The CDR3 has 16 residues. CDR3 region: CASSLVGGRAVDTQYF. DNA of the CDR3: TGCGCCAGCAGCTTGGTGGGCGGGAGGGCCGTAGATACGCAGTATTTT.

The chain has TRBV3-1 (or the pseudogene TRBV3-2) and TRBJ2-3; D perhaps matches TRBD1 (5 bases). The CDR3 is 14 residues long. Trimming took 6 bases from V and 5 from J, leaving 15 bases between them. Germline CDR1 reads LGHDT; CDR2 reads YNNKEL (reference sequence). CDR3 protein: CASSQTDSGDTQYF. DNA for the CDR3: TGTGCCAGCAGTCAGACAGATTCAGGAGATACGCAGTATTTT.

This clone was recorded only once. This chain joins TRBV15 and TRBJ2-6; D perhaps matches TRBD2 (6 bases). The CDR3 contains 17 residues. CDR1 and CDR2 from the germline V gene are LNHNV and YYDKDF (reference sequence). Trimming removed 0 bases at V and 2 bases at J, with 11 bases between. CDR3 in DNA: TGTGCCACCAGCAGAGATAGGGCGGGGCCTGGGGCCAACGTCCTGACTTTC. Protein sequence: CATSRDRAGPGANVLTF.

The chain's CDR3 is CASSDGLAGLYEQYF. As DNA, the CDR3 is TGTGCCAGCAGCGATGGACTAGCGGGATTGTACGAGCAGTACTTC. The chain couples TRBV28 to TRBJ2-7, with 12 bases matching TRBD2. The V segment lost 6 bases and the J segment 4 bases; nucleotides outside the gene matches: 7. CDR1 and CDR2 from the germline V gene are MDHEN and SYDVKM. The CDR3 runs to 15 residues.

J is TRBJ2-1 and V is TRBV6-1; maybe TRBD1 (5 bases). Trimming took 3 bases from V and 1 from J, leaving 10 bases between them. The CDR3 is made up of 15 amino acids. The V gene's germline CDR1 is MNHNS and CDR2 SASEGT. The CDR3: CASSDRDGSYNEQFF. The DNA for the CDR3 is TGTGCCAGCAGTGACAGGGATGGGTCCTACAATGAGCAGTTCTTC.

This clone was detected only once. The CDR3 loop is CASSSLGQGIYGYTF. As DNA, the CDR3 is TGTGCCAGCTCCTCCCTGGGGCAGGGAATCTATGGCTACACCTTC. This sequence joins TRBV28 and TRBJ1-2; maybe TRBD1 (5 bases). The CDR3 is made up of 15 amino acids. Germline V gene data show CDR1 as MDHEN and CDR2 as SYDVKM. Trimming left V 8 bases short and J 4 bases short, with 20 bases between.

This clone was picked up one time. The chain recombines TRBV2 with TRBJ2-7, with TRBD1 matching over 7 bases. Germline CDR1 is SNHLY and CDR2 is FYNNEI. Germline trimming cut 7 bases from V and 4 bases from J; bases unmatched to any gene: 7. The CDR3 consists of 13 residues. The CDR3 region has the DNA TGTGCCAGCACCAAAGAGGGACAGTACGAGCAGTACTTC. Amino acid sequence: CASTKEGQYEQYF.

The table lists this clone with a few counts. The chain carries TRBV4-1 and TRBJ2-2, with D possibly matching TRBD2 (5 bases). CDR1 and CDR2 (germline): MGHRA, YSYEKL. The V end lost 0 bases, the J end lost 5 bases, and 7 bases lay between the germline ends. The CDR3 runs 14 residues. The CDR3 DNA sequence: TGCGCCAGCAGCCAAGATCGGGGAACCGGGGAGCTGTTTTTT. Encoded protein: CASSQDRGTGELFF.

This clone was seen a few times. The chain joins TRBV2 to TRBJ1-2; D gene uncertain. V was pared by 9 bases and J by 6 bases, with 8 bases between. The CDR3 runs to 10 residues. Germline V gene sequence: CDR1 SNHLY, CDR2 FYNNEI. As DNA, the CDR3 is TGTGCCAGAGACATTGATGGCTACACCTTC. It yields the protein CARDIDGYTF.

The V gene is TRBV3-1 (or the pseudogene TRBV3-2), the J gene TRBJ1-2; no definite D call. Trimming left V 4 bases short and J 4 bases short, with 10 bases between. This CDR3 comprises 13 residues. CDR1 and CDR2 (germline): LGHDT, YNNKEL (reference sequence). CDR3 coding DNA: TGTGCCAGCAGCCCAGAGAGTGGCTATGGCTACACCTTC. Translation gives CASSPESGYGYTF.

V and J are TRBV6-4 and TRBJ2-1, with 12 bases fitting TRBD2. The junction had 8 bases not matched to a gene; V was cut back by 6 bases and J by 8 bases. The CDR3 totals 15 residues. The germline CDR1 and CDR2 sequences are MRHNA and SNTAGT. In nucleotides, the CDR3 is TGTGCCAGCAGCATGACTAGCGGGAGCTCCGATGAGCAGTTCTTC. It specifies CASSMTSGSSDEQFF.

The CDR3 loop reads CASSLGRVYEQYF. DNA for the CDR3: TGTGCCAGCAGTTTAGGCAGGGTCTACGAGCAGTACTTC. The chain joins TRBV28 to TRBJ2-7, with D possibly matching TRBD1 (5 bases). Germline loops: CDR1 MDHEN, CDR2 SYDVKM. This CDR3 has 13 residues. The germline V and J ends were trimmed by 2 bases and 3 bases, with 8 bases remaining between them.

J is TRBJ1-2 and V is TRBV5-4; TRBD1 is a possible D gene (6 bases). This CDR3 comprises 13 residues. In germline, CDR1 is SGHNT, CDR2 YYREEE (reference sequence). V lost 4 bases, J lost 6 bases, and 13 bases lay in between. This chain's CDR3 is CASSPTGRDGYTF. CDR3 sequence (DNA): TGTGCCAGCAGCCCGACAGGTCGGGATGGCTACACCTTC.

This rearrangement joins TRBV20-1 to TRBJ2-3, with 9 bases lining up with TRBD2. The CDR3 has 14 residues. Germline values: CDR1 DFQATT, CDR2 SNEGSKA (reference sequence). The J segment lost 7 bases and the V segment lost 3 bases, leaving 8 bases of the junction unmatched. The CDR3 coding sequence is TGCAGTGCTAGTCTCGGCGGGAGGGTGCATACGCAGTATTTT. As protein: CSASLGGRVHTQYF.

The chain joins TRBV3-1 (or the pseudogene TRBV3-2) to TRBJ2-7; 9 nucleotides align to TRBD1. Germline V lookup: CDR1 LGHDT, CDR2 YNNKEL (reference sequence). The CDR3 contains 14 residues. V lost 4 bases and J lost 4; bases outside the gene matches: 5. The CDR3: CASSRTGGAYEQYF. The CDR3 nucleotides are TGTGCCAGCAGCCGAACAGGGGGCGCTTACGAGCAGTACTTC.

The chain couples TRBV5-4 to TRBJ2-3; TRBD2 agrees at 16 bases. The germline V gene has CDR1 SGHNT and CDR2 YYREEE (reference sequence). Trimming took 3 bases from V and 5 from J; bases not matched to a gene: 6. The CDR3 loop spans 17 amino acids. CDR3 sequence (DNA): TGTGCCAGCAGCTATCCGGGACTAGCGGGAGGGAGAGATACGCAGTATTTT. Translation gives CASSYPGLAGGRDTQYF.

The J gene is TRBJ2-7, the V gene TRBV5-1; no clear D gene. The V end was cut by 4 bases, the J end by 5 bases, with 16 bases between. Germline V lookup: CDR1 SGHRS, CDR2 YFSETQ. There are 14 residues in the CDR3. The CDR3 DNA sequence: TGCGCCAGCAGCACCGCAGAGGTTTACCACGAGCAGTACTTC. Amino acids: CASSTAEVYHEQYF.

The V gene is TRBV3-1 (or the pseudogene TRBV3-2), the J gene TRBJ2-2; a possible D gene is TRBD1 (7 bases). The V and J ends lost 4 bases and 7 bases respectively, with 10 bases between them. From germline, CDR1 is LGHDT and CDR2 YNNKEL (reference sequence). The CDR3 length is 13 residues. The CDR3 DNA follows: TGTGCCAGCAGCCTCAGGGGGGACGGGGAGCTGTTTTTT. Translating it yields CASSLRGDGELFF.

The chain is built from TRBV6-6 and TRBJ2-1; a possible D gene is TRBD2 (7 bases). Germline values: CDR1 MNHNY, CDR2 SVGAGI (reference sequence). CDR3 length: 15 residues. V dropped 7 bases and J dropped 6 bases, with 19 bases sitting between them. In DNA, the CDR3 is TGTGCCAGCACCCCCAGCGATAGGGGGGGCAATGAGCAGTTCTTC. Residues: CASTPSDRGGNEQFF.

V usage is TRBV10-1 and J usage is TRBJ2-1, with TRBD2 identical over 9 bases. This CDR3 contains 16 residues. Germline V lookup: CDR1 WNHNN, CDR2 SYGVQD (reference sequence). V dropped 3 bases and J dropped 4; count of bases not matched to a gene: 7. This CDR3 reads CASSEVGAGGYNEQFF. The CDR3, as DNA: TGCGCCAGCAGTGAAGTAGGAGCGGGAGGTTACAATGAGCAGTTCTTC.

This chain uses TRBV11-2 with TRBJ2-1; D might be TRBD2 (5 bases). The CDR3 has 15 amino acids. Trimming removed 0 bases from V and 9 bases from J, with 15 bases in between. Looked up from germline, CDR1 is SGHAT and CDR2 is FQNNGV. The CDR3 reads CASSLDPDWNGEQFF. Here the CDR3 DNA reads TGTGCCAGCAGCTTAGACCCGGACTGGAATGGTGAGCAGTTCTTC.

The chain uses TRBV11-3 and TRBJ2-5, with 11 bases identical to TRBD2. Unmatched junction bases numbered 13, after V lost 5 bases and J lost 5 bases. CDR3 length: 17 residues. Germline V gene sequence: CDR1 SGHNT, CDR2 YENEEA. The CDR3 nucleotides read TGTGCCAGCAGCCCAGGGAGGGCTAGCGGGAGGTTTGAGACCCAGTACTTC. Amino acid sequence: CASSPGRASGRFETQYF.

V gene TRBV19 combines with J gene TRBJ2-1; possible D gene TRBD2, 5 bases. Trimming removed 7 bases from V and 0 bases from J, with 13 bases in between. Germline values: CDR1 LNHDA, CDR2 SQIVND (reference sequence). The CDR3 sequence is 15 residues long. CDR3 DNA: TGTGCCAGTAAAACAAGCGGAAGCTCCTACAATGAGCAGTTCTTC. Residues: CASKTSGSSYNEQFF.

This chain uses TRBV10-2 with TRBJ2-7; tentative D call: TRBD1 (7 bases). V was clipped by 6 bases and J by 0 bases, with 15 bases between them. Per germline, CDR1 WSHSY and CDR2 SAAADI. There are 15 residues in the CDR3. The DNA of the CDR3 is TGCGCCAGCAGGGGAGGACAGGCGTTCTCCTACGAGCAGTACTTC. This sequence encodes CASRGGQAFSYEQYF.

V and J are TRBV7-2 and TRBJ2-3, with a weak D call TRBD2 (5 bases). CDR1 and CDR2 from the germline V gene are SGHTA and FQGNSA. V gave up 1 base and J gave up 3 bases, with 5 bases separating them. This CDR3 has 13 amino acids. The CDR3 bases are TGTGCCAGCAGCTTAGGGAGGACAGATACGCAGTATTTT. Amino acid sequence: CASSLGRTDTQYF.

V usage is TRBV25-1 and J usage is TRBJ2-1; TRBD2 agrees at 7 bases. The CDR3 runs 13 residues. The V gene end was trimmed by 4 bases and the J gene end by 8 bases; junction bases not matched to a gene: 5. Germline loops: CDR1 MGHDK, CDR2 SYGVNS. The CDR3 here is CASSGLGRYEQFF. In DNA form, the CDR3 reads TGTGCCAGCAGTGGGCTCGGGAGGTATGAGCAGTTCTTC.